This T cell receptor beta chain was recorded in a study of control samples from healthy donors and cancer patients. Using immunoSEQ multiplex PCR, the repertoire was profiled, and TCRdb retains in-frame clones only, with some absent. The sample lists 110,000 to 150,000 clones; about 94% were seen once. Trimming stripped 0 bases from V and 5 bases from J, with 14 bases between. Germline V gene data show CDR1 as SQVTM and CDR2 as ANQGSEA. This CDR3 has 15 residues. This chain uses TRBV29-1 with TRBJ2-1; D call uncertain. The clonotype comes from a man aged 60 to 69 with colorectal cancer. The sequenced sample was PBMCs. The CDR3 DNA is TGCAGCGTTGAAGAGCAGGATTCTTCCAACAATGAGCAGTTCTTC. This translates into CSVEEQDSSNNEQFF.